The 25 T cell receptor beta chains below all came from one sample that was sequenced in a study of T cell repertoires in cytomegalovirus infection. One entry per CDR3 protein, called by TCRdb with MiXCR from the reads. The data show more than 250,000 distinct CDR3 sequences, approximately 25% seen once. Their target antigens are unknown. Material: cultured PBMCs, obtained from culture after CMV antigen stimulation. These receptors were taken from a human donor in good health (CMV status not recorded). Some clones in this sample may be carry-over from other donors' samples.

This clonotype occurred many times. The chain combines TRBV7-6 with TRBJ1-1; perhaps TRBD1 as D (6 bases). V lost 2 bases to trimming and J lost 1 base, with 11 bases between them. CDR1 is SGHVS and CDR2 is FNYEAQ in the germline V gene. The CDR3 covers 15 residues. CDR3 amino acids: CASSLSVRGNTEAFF. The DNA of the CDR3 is TGTGCCAGCAGCTTATCTGTCAGGGGGAACACTGAAGCTTTCTTT.

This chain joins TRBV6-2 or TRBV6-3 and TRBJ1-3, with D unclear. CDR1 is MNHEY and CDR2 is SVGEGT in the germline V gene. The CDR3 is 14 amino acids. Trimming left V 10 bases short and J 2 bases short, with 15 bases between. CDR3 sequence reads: CATKLEGTGNTIYF. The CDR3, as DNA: TGTGCCACCAAACTTGAGGGAACTGGAAACACCATATATTTT.

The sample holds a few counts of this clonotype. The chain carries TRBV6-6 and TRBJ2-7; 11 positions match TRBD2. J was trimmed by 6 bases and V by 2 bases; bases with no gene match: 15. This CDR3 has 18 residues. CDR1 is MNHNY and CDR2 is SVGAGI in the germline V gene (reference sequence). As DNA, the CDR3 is TGTGCCAGCAGTTACGTACTAGCGGGAGATCCAGGCGCGAGCGAGCAGTACGTC. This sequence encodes CASSYVLAGDPGASEQYV.

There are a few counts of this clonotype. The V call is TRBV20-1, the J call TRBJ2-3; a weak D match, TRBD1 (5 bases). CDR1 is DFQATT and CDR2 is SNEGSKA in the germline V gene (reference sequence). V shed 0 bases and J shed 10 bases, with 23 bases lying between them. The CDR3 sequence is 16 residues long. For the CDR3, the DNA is TGCAGTGCTAGAGATCTAACGCTGGGCCGGACACGTGCGCAGTATTTT. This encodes CSARDLTLGRTRAQYF.

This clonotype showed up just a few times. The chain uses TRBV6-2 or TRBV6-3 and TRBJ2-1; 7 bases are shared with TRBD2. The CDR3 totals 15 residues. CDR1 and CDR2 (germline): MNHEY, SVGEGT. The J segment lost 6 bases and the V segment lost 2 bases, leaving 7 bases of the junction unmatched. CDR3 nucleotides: TGTGCCAGCAGTTACAAAGGCGGGAGTGGCAATGAGCAGTTCTTC. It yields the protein CASSYKGGSGNEQFF.

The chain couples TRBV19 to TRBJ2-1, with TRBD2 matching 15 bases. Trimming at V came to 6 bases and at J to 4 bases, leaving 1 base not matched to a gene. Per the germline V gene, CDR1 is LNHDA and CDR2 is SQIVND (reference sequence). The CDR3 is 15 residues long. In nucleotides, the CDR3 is TGTGCCAGTAGCGGACTAGCGGGAGGGTACAATGAGCAGTTCTTC. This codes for CASSGLAGGYNEQFF.

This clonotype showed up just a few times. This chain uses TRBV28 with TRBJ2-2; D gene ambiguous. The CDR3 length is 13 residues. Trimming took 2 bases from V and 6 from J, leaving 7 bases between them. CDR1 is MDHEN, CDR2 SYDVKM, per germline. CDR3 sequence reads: CASSLPAPGELFF. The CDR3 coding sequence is TGTGCCAGCAGTTTACCCGCACCCGGGGAGCTGTTTTTT.

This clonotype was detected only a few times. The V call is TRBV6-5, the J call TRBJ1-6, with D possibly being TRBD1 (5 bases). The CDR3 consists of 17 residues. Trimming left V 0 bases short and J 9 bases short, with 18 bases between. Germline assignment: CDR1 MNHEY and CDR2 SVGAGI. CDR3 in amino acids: CASSYSNRRLGGSPLHF. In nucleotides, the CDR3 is TGTGCCAGCAGTTACTCGAACAGGCGGCTCGGGGGTTCACCCCTCCACTTT.

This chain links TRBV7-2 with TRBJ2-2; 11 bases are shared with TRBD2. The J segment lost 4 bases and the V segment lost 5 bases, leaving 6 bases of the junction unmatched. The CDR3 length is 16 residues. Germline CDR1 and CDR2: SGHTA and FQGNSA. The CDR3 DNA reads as TGTGCCAGCAGCCACCGACTAGCGGGACTCACCGGGGAGCTGTTTTTT. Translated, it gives CASSHRLAGLTGELFF.

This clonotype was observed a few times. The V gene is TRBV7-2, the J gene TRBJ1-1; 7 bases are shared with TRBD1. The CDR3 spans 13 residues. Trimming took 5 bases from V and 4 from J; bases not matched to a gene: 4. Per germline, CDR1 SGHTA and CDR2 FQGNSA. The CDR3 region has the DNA TGTGCCAGCAGCCAAGGGACAGTCACTGAAGCTTTCTTT. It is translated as CASSQGTVTEAFF.

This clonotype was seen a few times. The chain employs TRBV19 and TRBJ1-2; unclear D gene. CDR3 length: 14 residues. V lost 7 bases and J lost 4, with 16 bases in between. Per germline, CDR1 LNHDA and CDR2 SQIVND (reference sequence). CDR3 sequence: CASTWQALPYGYTF. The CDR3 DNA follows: TGTGCCAGTACTTGGCAGGCCCTCCCCTATGGCTACACCTTC.

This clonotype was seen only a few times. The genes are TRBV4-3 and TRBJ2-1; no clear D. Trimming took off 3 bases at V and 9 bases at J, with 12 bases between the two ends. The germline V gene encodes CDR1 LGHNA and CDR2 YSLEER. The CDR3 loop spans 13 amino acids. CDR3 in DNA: TGCGCCAGCAGCCAGGTCCAGAGCCGTGAGCAGTTCTTC. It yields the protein CASSQVQSREQFF.

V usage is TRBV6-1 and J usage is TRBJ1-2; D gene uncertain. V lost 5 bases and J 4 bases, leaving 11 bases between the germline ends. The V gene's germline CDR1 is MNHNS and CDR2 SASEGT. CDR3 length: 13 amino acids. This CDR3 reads CASSYPGFYGYTF. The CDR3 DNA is TGTGCCAGCAGTTACCCGGGGTTCTATGGCTACACCTTC.

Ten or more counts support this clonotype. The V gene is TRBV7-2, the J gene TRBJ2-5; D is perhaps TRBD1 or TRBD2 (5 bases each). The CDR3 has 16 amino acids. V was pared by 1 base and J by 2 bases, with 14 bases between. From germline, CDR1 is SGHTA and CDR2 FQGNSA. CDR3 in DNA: TGTGCCAGCAGCTTAGTTGGGACGAGCACTCAAGAGACCCAGTACTTC. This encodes CASSLVGTSTQETQYF.

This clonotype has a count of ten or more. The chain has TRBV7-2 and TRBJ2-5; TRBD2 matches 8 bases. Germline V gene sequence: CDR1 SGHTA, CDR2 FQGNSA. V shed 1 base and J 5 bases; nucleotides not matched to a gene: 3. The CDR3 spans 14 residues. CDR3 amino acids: CASSLGGGRETQYF. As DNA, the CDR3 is TGTGCCAGCAGCTTAGGCGGCGGGAGGGAGACCCAGTACTTC.

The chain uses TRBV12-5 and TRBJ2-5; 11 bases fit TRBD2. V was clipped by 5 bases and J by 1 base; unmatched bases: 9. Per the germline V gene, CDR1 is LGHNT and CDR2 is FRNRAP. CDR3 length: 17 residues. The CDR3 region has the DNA TGTGCTAGTGGTCTATACGGGACTAGCGGAACCCAAGAGACCCAGTACTTC. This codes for CASGLYGTSGTQETQYF.

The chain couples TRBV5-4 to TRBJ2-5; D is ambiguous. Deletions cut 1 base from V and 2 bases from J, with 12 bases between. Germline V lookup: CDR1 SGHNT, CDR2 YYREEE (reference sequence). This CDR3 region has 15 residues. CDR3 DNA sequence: TGTGCCAGCAGCTTGTACGGGCAGCTTCAAGAGACCCAGTACTTC. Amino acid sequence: CASSLYGQLQETQYF.

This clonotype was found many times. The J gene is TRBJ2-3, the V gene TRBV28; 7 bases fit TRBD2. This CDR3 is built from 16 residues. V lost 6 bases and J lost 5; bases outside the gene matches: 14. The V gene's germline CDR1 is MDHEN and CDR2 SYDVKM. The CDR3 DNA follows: TGTGCCAGCAGACCCACGGGGCGGGAGATACTAGATACGCAGTATTTT. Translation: CASRPTGREILDTQYF.

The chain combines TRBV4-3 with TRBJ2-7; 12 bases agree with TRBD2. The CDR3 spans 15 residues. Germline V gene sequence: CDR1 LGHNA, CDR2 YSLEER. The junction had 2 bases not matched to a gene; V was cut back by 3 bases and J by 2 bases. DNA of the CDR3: TGCGCCAGCAGCCACCTAGCGGGAGGGACCTACGAGCAGTACGTC. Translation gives CASSHLAGGTYEQYV.

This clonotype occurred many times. The CDR3 spells CATSDLGTSGRGEQFF. As DNA, the CDR3 is TGTGCCACCAGTGATCTCGGGACTAGCGGGAGGGGGGAGCAGTTCTTC. This sequence joins TRBV24-1 and TRBJ2-1; TRBD2 aligns across 16 bases. CDR3 length: 16 amino acids. The trim removed 3 bases at V and 10 bases at J, leaving 5 bases unmatched. Germline CDR1 KGHDR, CDR2 SFDVKD.

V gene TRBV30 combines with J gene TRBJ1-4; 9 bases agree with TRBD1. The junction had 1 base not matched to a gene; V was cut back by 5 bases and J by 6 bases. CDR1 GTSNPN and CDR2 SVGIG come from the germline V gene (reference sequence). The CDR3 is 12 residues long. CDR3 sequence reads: CAWGTGYEKLFF. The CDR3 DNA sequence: TGTGCCTGGGGGACAGGGTATGAAAAACTGTTTTTT.

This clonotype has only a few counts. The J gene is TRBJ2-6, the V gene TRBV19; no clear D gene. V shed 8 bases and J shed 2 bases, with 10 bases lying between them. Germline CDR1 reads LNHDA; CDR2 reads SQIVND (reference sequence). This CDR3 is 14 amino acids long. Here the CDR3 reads CASRLLTGANVLTF. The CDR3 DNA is TGTGCCAGTCGTCTATTAACTGGGGCCAACGTCCTGACTTTC.

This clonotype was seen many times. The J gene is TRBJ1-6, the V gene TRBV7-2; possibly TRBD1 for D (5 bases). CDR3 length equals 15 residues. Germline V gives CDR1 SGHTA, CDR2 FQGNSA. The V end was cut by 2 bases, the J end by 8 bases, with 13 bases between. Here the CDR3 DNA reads TGTGCCAGCAGCTTATCAGGGATAGTGGATTCACCCCTCCACTTT. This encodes CASSLSGIVDSPLHF.

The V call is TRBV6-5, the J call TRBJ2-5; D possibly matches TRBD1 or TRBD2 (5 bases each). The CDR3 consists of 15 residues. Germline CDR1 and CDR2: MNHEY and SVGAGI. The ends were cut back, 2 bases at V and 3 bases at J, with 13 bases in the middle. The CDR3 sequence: CASSYPGRGEETQYF. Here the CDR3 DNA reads TGTGCCAGCAGTTACCCGGGACGTGGGGAAGAGACCCAGTACTTC.

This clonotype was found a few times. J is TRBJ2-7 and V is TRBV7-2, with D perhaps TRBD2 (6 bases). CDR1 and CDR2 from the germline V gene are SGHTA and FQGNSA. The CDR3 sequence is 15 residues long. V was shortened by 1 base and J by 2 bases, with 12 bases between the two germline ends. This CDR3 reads CASSLVGSGTYEQYF. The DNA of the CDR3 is TGTGCCAGCAGCTTAGTGGGTAGCGGCACCTACGAGCAGTACTTC.